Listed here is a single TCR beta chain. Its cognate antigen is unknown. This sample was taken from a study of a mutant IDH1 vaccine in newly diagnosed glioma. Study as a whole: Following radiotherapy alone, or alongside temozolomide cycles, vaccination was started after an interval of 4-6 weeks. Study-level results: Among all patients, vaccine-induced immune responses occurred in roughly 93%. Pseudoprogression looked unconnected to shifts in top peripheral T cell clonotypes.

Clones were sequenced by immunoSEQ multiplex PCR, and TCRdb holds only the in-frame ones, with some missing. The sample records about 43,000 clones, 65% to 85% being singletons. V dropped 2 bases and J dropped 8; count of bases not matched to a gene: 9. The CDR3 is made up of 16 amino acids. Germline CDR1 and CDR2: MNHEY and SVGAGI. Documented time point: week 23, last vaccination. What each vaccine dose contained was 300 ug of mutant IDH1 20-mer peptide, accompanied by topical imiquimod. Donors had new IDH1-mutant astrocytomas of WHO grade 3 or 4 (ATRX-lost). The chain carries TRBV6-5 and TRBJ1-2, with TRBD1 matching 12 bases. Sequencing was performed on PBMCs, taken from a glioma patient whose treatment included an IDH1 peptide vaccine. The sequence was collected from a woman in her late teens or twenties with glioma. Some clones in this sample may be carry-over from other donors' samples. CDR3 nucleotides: TGTGCCAGCAGTTACGTGGGACAGGGGGCCAGGGTAGGCTACACCTTC. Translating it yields CASSYVGQGARVGYTF.